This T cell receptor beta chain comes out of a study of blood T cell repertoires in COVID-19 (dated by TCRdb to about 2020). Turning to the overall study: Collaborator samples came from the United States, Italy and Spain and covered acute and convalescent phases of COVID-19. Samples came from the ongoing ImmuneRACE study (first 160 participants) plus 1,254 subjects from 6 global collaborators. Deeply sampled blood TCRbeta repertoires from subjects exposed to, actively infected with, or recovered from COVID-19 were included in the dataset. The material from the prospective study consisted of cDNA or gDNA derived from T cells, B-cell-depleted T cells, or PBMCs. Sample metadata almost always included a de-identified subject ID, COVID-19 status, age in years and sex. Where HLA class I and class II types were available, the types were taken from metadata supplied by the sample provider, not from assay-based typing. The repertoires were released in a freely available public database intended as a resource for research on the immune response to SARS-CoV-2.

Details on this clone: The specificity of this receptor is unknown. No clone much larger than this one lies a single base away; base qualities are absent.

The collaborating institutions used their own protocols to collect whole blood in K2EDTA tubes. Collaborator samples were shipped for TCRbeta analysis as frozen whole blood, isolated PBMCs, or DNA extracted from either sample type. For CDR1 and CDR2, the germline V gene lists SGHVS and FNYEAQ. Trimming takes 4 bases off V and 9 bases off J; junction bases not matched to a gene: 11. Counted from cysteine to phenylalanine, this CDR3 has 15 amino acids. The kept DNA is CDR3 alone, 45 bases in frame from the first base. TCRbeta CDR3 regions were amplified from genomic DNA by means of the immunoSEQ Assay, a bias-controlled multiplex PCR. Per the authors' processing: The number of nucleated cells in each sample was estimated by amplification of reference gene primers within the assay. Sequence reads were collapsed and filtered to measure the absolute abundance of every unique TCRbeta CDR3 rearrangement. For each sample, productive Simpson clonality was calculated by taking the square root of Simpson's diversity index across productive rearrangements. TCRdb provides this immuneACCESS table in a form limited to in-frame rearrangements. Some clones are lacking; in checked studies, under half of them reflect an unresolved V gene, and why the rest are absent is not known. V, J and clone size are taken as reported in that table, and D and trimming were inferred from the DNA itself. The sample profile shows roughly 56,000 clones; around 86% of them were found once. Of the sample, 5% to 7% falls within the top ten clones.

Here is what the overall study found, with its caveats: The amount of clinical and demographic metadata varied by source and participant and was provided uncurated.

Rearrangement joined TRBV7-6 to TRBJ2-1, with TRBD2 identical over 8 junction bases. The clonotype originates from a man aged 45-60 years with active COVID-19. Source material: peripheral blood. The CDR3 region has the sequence CASSSSGGAGGEQFF. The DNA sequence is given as TGTGCCAGCAGCTCCTCCGGGGGGGCGGGCGGTGAGCAGTTCTTC.